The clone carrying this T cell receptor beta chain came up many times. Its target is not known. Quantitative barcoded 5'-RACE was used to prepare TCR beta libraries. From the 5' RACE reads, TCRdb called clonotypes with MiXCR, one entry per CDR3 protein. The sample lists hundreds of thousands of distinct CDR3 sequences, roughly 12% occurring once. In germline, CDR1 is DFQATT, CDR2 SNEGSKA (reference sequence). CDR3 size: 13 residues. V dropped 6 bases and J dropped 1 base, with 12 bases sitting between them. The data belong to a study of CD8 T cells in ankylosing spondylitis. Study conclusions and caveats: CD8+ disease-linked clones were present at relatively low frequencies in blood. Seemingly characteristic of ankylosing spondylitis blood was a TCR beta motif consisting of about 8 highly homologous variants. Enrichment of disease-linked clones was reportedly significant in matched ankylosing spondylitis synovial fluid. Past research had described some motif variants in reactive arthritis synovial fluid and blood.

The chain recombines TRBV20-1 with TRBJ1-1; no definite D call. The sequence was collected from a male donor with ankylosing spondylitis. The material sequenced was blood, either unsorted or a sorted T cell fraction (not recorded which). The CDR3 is CSAPKAGNTEAFF. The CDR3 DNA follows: TGCAGTGCCCCGAAGGCAGGGAACACTGAAGCTTTCTTT.